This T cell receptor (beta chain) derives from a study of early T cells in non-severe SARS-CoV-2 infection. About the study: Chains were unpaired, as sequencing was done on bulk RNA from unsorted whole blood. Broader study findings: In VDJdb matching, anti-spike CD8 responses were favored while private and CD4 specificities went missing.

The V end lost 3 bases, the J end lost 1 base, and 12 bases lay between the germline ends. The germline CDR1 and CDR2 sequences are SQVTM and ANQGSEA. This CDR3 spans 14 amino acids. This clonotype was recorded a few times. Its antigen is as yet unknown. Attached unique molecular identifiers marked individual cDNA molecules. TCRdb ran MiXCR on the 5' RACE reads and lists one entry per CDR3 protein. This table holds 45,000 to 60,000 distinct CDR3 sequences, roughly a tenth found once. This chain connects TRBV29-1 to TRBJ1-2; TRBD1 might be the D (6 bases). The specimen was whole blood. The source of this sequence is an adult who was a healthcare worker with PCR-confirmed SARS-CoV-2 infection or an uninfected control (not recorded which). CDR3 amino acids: CSVEPGAGNYGYTF. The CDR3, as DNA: TGCAGCGTTGAGCCAGGGGCAGGTAACTATGGCTACACCTTC.